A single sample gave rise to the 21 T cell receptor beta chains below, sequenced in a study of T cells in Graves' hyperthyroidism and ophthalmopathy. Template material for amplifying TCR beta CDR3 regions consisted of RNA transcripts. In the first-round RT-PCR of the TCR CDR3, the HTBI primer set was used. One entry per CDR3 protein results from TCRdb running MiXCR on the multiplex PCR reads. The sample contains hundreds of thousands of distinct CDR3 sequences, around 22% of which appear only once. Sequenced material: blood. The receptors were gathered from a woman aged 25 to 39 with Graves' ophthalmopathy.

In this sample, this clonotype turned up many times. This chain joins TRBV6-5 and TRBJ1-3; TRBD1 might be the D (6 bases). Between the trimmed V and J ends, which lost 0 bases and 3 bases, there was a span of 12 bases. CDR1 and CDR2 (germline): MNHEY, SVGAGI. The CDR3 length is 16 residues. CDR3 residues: CASSYSRGESGNTIYF. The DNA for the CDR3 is TGTGCCAGCAGTTACTCGAGGGGGGAAAGTGGAAACACCATATATTTT.

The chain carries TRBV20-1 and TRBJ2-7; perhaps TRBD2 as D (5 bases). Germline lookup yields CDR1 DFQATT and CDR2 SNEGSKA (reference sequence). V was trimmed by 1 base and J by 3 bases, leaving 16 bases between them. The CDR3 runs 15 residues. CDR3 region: CSARVASRDFYEQYF. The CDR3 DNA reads TGCAGTGCTAGAGTAGCTAGCAGAGACTTCTACGAGCAGTACTTC.

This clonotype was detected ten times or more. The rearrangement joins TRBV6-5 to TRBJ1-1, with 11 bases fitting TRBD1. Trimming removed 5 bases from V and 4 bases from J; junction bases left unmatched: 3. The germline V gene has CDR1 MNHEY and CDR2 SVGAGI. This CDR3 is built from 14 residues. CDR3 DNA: TGTGCCAGCAGTAGGACAGGGGGCGTCACTGAAGCTTTCTTT. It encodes CASSRTGGVTEAFF.

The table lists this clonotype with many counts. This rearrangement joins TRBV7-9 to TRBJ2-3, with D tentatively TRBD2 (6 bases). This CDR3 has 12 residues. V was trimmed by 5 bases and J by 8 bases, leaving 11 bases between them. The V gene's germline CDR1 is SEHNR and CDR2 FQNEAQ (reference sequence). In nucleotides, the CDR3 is TGTGCCAGCAGCCCCCTGGAGGGTACGCAGTATTTT. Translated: CASSPLEGTQYF.

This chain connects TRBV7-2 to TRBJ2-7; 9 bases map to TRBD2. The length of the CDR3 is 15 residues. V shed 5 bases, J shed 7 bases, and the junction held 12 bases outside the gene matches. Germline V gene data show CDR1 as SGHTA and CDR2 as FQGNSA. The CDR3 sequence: CASSREVAGAGEQYF. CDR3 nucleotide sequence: TGTGCCAGCAGCCGCGAGGTAGCGGGGGCGGGGGAGCAGTACTTC.

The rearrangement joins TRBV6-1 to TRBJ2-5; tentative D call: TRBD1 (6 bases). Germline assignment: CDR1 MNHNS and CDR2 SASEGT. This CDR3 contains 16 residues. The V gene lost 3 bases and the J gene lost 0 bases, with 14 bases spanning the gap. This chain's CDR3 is CASSDQGQGYQETQYF. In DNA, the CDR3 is TGTGCCAGCAGTGATCAGGGGCAGGGGTACCAAGAGACCCAGTACTTC.

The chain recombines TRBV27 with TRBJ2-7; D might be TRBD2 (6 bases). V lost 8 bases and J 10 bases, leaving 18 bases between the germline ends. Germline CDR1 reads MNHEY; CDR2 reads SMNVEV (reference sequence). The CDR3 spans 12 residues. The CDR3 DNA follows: TGTGCCAGCGGAGGAGGGGATGAGGTTCAGTACTTC. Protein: CASGGGDEVQYF.

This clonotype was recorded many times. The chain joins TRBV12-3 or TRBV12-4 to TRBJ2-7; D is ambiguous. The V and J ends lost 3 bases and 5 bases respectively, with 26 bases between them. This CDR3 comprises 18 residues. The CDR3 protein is CASSLVQQGFLEVDEQYF. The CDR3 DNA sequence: TGTGCCAGCAGTTTGGTACAGCAAGGCTTCCTAGAAGTCGACGAGCAGTACTTC.

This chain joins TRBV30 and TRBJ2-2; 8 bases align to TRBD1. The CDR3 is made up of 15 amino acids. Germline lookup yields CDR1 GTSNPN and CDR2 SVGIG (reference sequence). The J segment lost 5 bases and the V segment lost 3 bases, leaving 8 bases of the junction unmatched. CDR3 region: CAWSLGQGRTGELFF. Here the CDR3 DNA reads TGTGCCTGGAGCCTAGGACAGGGTCGGACCGGGGAGCTGTTTTTT.

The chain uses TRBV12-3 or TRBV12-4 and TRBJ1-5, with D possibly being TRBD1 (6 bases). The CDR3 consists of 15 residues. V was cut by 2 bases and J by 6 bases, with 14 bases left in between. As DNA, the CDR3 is TGTGCCAGCAGTTTAAGTGCAGGGGCCGGTCAGCCCCAGCATTTT. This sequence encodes CASSLSAGAGQPQHF.

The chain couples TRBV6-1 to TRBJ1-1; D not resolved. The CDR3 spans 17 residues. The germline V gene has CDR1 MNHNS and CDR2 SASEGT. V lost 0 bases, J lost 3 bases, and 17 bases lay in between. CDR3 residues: CASSEASSGVGDTEAFF. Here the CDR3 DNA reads TGTGCCAGCAGTGAAGCGTCTAGCGGGGTCGGAGACACTGAAGCTTTCTTT.

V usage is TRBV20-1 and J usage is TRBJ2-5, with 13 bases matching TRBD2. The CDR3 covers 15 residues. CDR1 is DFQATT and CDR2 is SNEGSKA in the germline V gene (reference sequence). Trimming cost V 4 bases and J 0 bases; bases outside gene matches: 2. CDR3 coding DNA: TGCAGTGCTACCGGGACTAGCGGGGACCAAGAGACCCAGTACTTC. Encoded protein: CSATGTSGDQETQYF.

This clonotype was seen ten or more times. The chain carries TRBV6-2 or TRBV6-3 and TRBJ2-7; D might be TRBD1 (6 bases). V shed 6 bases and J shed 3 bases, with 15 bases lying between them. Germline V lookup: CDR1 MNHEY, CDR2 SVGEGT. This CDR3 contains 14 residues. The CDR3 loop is CASRSRTGHYEQYF. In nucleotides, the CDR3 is TGTGCCAGCAGGTCAAGGACGGGACACTACGAGCAGTACTTC.

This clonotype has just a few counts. CDR3 region: CASSLGSQRIHF. The CDR3 coding sequence is TGTGCCAGCAGTTTAGGGTCCCAGCGGATCCACTTT. This rearrangement joins TRBV12-3 or TRBV12-4 to TRBJ1-6; unclear D gene. V lost 1 base and J 17 bases, leaving 12 bases between the germline ends. There are 12 residues in the CDR3.

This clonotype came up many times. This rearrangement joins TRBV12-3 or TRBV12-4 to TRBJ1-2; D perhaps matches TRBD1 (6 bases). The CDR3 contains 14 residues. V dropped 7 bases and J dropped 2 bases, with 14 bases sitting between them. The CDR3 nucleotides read TGTGCCAGCAAGACGGGGGGCGTAAACTATGGCTACACCTTC. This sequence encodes CASKTGGVNYGYTF.

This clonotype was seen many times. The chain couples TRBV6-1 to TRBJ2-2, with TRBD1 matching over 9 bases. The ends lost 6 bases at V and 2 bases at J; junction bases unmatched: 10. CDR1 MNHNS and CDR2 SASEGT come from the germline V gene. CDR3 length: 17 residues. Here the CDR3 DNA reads TGTGCCAGCAGGCCCTTGGCGGGACAGGGAAACACCGGGGAGCTGTTTTTT. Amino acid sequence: CASRPLAGQGNTGELFF.

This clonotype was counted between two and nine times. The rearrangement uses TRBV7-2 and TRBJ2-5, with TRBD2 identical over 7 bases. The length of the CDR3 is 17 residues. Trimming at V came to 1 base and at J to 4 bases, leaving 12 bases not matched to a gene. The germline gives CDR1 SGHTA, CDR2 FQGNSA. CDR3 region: CASSLGRGGPGGETQYF. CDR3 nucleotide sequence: TGTGCCAGCAGCTTAGGGAGGGGAGGGCCCGGGGGAGAGACCCAGTACTTC. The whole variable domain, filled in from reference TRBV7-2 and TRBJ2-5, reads GAGVSQSPSNKVTEKGKDVELRCDPISGHTALYWYRQSLGQGLEFLIYFQGNSAPDKSGLPSDRFSAERTGGSVSTLTIQRTQQEDSAVYLCASSLGRGGPGGETQYFGPGTRLLVL.

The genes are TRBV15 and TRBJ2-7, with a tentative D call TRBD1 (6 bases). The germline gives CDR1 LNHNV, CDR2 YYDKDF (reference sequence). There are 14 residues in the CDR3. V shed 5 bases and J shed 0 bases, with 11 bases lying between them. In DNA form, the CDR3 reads TGTGCCACCAGCTCCCCACAGGGCTCCTACGAGCAGTACTTC. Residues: CATSSPQGSYEQYF.

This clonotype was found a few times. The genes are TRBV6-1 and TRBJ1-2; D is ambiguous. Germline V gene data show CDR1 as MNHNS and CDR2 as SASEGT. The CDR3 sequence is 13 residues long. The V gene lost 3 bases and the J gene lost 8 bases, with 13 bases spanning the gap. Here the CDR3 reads CASSDSSFGGYTF. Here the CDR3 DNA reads TGTGCCAGCAGTGACAGTTCGTTTGGAGGCTACACCTTC.

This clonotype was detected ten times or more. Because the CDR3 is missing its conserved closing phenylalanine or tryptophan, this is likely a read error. CDR3 sequence: CASSQGGGNTEAFL. As DNA, the CDR3 is TGTGCCAGCAGCCAGGGGGGAGGGAACACTGAAGCTTTCCTT. The gene calls are TRBV4-2 and TRBJ1-1; tentative D call: TRBD1 (5 bases). The CDR3 extends over 14 amino acids. The V and J ends lost 3 bases and 1 base respectively, with 9 bases between them. The V gene's germline CDR1 is LGHNA and CDR2 YNFKEQ.

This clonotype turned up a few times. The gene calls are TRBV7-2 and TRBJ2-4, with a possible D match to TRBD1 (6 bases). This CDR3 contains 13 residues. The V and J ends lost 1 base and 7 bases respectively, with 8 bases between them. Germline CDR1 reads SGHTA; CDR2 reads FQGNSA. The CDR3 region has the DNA TGTGCCAGCAGCTTAGACAGGGTGAACATTCAGTACTTC. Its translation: CASSLDRVNIQYF.